This T cell receptor beta chain was captured by sequencing in a study of blood T cell repertoires in COVID-19. About the study: Sites across the United States, Italy and Spain contributed samples from acute and convalescent COVID-19. From T cells, B-cell-depleted T cells, or PBMCs came the material, which was cDNA or gDNA.

CDR1 and CDR2 from the germline V gene are LNHDA and SQIVND (reference sequence). The J segment lost 4 bases and the V segment lost 1 base, leaving 6 bases of the junction unmatched. This CDR3 spans 15 amino acids. Authors' analysis steps: Using reference gene primer amplification, nucleated cell counts were estimated. Data came from immunoSEQ multiplex PCR; TCRdb stores just in-frame clones and leaves some out. The V and J calls and clone size come from that table; D and trimming were worked out from the DNA. Among about 220,000 clones listed, under 90% were seen once. The sequence was obtained from a woman aged 55-69 years who had recovered from COVID-19. Specimen: peripheral blood. The V and J genes are TRBV19 and TRBJ1-2; 7 positions match TRBD1. The CDR3 nucleotides read TGTGCCAGTAGTATAGGGACAGGCTCCCCCTATGGCTACACCTTC. It codes for CASSIGTGSPYGYTF.